The entry below gives a single T cell receptor beta chain sequence along with its context. The antigen remains undetermined. This sample was taken from a study of shared clonotypes between healthy human individuals. Study details: Three plates each covered CD4 naive and memory; CD8 naive two, CD8 memory one.

Germline V gene data show CDR1 as MNHEY and CDR2 as SMNVEV (reference sequence). Trimming left V 6 bases short and J 2 bases short, with 11 bases between. This CDR3 comprises 13 residues. Measured with immunoSEQ multiplex PCR; TCRdb has only the in-frame clones, and not every one. The profile shows about 2.1 million clones, 90% to 95% of them singletons. Selected positively for CCR7 and CD45RO-negative, naive CD8 cells excluded terminally differentiated effector memory CD45RA+ cells. General study results and limits: Expectations were that clonotype sharing among donors would be affected by sequencing depth.

The clonotype originates from a man aged 18-30 years in good health. Some clones in this sample may be carry-over from other donors' samples. The genes are TRBV27 and TRBJ2-7, with D possibly matching TRBD2 (6 bases). Input material: naive CD8+ T cells from PBMCs. The CDR3 sequence is CASSRGVTYEQYF. CDR3 in DNA: TGTGCCAGCAGCCGCGGGGTCACCTACGAGCAGTACTTC.